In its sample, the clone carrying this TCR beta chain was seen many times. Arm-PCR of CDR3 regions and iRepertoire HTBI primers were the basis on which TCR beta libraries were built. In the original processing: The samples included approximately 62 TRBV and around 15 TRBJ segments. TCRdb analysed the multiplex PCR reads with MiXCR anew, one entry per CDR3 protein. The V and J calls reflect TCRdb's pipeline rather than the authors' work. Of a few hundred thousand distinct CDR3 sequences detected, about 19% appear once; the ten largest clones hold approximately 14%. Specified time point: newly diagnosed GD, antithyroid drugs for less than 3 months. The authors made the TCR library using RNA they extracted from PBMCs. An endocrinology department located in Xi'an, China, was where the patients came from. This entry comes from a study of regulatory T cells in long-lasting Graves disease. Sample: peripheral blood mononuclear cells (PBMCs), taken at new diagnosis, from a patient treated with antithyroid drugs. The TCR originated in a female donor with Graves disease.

As DNA, the CDR3 is TGCAGCGTTGCGCAGGACACCTCTGGGGAGCAGTACTTC. It is translated as CSVAQDTSGEQYF. The chain joins TRBV29-1 to TRBJ2-7, with a tentative D call TRBD1 (5 bases). The CDR3 is 13 amino acids. Trimming left V 4 bases short and J 7 bases short, with 17 bases between. CDR1 SQVTM and CDR2 ANQGSEA come from the germline V gene.